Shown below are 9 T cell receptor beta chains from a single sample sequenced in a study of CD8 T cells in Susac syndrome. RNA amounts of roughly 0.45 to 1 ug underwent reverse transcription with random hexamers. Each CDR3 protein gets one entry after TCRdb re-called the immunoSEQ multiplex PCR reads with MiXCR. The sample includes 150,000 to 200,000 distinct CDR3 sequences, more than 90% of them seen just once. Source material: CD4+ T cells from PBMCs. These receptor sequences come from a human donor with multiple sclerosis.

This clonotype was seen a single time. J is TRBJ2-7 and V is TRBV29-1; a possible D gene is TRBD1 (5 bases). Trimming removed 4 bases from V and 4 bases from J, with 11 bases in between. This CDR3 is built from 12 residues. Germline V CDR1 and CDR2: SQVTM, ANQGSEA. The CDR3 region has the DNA TGCAGCGTTGCCAGGGATGGTTACGAGCAGTACTTC. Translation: CSVARDGYEQYF.

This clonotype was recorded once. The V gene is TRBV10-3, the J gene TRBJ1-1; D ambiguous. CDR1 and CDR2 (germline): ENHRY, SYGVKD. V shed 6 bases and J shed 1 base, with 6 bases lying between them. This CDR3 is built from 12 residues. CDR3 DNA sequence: TGTGCCATCAGCCGGGAGAACACTGAAGCTTTCTTT. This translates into CAISRENTEAFF.

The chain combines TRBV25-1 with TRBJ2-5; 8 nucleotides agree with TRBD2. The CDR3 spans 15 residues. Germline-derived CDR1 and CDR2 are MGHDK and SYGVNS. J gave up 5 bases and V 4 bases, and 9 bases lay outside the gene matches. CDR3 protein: CASSAGTRRSETQYF. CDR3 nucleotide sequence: TGTGCCAGCAGTGCCGGGACTAGAAGATCCGAGACCCAGTACTTC.

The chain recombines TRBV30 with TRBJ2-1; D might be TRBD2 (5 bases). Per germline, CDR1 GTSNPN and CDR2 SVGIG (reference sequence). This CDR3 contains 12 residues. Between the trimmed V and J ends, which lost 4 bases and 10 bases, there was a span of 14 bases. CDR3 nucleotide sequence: TGTGCCTGGAACCTTGGAGGAAGAGAGCAGTTCTTC. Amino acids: CAWNLGGREQFF.

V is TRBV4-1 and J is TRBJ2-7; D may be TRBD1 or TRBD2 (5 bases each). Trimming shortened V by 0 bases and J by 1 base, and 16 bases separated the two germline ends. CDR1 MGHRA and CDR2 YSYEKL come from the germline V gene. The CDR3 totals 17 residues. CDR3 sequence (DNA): TGCGCCAGCAGCCAAGATAGAGGGGCAGGGCGATCCTACGAGCAGTACTTC. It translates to CASSQDRGAGRSYEQYF.

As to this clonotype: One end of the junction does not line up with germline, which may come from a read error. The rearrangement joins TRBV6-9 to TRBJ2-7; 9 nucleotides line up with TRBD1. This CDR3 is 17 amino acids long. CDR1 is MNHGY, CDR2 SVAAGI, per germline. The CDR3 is CASSSRRVGQGEMMVDF. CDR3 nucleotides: TGTGCCAGCAGTTCTCGAAGGGTGGGACAGGGAGAAATGATGGTGGACTTC.

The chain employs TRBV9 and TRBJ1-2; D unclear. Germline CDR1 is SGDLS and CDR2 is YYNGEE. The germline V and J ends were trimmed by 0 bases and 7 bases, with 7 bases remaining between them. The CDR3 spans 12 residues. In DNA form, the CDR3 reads TGTGCCAGCAGCGTAGAAGGGAGTGGCTACACCTTC. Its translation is CASSVEGSGYTF.

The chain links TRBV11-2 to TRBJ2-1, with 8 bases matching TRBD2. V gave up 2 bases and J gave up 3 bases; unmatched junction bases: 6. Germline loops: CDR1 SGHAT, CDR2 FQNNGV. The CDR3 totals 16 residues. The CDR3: CASSLPPTSGYNEQFF. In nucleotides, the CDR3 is TGTGCCAGCAGCTTACCCCCAACTAGCGGCTACAATGAGCAGTTCTTC.

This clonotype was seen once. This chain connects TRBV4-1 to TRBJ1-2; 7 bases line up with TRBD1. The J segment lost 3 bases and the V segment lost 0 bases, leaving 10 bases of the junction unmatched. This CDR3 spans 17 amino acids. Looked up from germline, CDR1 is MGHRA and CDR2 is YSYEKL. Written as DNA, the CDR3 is TGCGCCAGCAGCCAAGACTCATTACAGGGGCTCTACTATGGCTACACCTTC. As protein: CASSQDSLQGLYYGYTF.